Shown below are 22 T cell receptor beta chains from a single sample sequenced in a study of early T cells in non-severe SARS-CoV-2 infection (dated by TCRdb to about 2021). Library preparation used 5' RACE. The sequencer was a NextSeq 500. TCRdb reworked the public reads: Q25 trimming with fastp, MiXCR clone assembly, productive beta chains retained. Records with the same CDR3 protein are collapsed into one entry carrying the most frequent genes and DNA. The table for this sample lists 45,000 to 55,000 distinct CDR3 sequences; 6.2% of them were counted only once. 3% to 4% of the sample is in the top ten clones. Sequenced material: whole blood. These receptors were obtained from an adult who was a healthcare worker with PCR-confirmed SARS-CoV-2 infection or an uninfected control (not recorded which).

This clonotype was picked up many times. The CDR3: CASRPTGGTHEQYF. CDR3 coding DNA: TGTGCCAGCAGACCTACAGGGGGTACCCACGAGCAGTACTTC. The rearrangement links TRBV6-5 to TRBJ2-7; 8 bases map to TRBD1. This CDR3 spans 14 amino acids. V shed 6 bases and J 5 bases; nucleotides not matched to a gene: 9. Germline values: CDR1 MNHEY, CDR2 SVGAGI.

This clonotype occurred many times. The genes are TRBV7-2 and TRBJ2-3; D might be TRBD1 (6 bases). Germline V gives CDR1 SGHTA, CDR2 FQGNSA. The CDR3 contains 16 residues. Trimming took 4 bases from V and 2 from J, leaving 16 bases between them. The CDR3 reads CASSWQTGPVTDTQYF. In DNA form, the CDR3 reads TGTGCCAGCAGCTGGCAGACAGGTCCGGTCACAGATACGCAGTATTTT.

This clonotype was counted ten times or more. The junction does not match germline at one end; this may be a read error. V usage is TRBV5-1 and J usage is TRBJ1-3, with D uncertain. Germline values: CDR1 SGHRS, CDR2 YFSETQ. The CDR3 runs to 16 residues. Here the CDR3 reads CASSSTLMNSENTIYF. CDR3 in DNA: TGCGCCAGCAGCTCAACGCTTATGAACTCTGAAAACACCATATATTTT. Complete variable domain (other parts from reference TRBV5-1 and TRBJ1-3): KAGVTQTPRYLIKTRGQQVTLSCSPISGHRSVSWYQQTPGQGLQFLFEYFSETQRNKGNFPGRFSGRQFSNSRSEMNVSTLELGDSALYLCASSSTLMNSENTIYFGEGSWLTVV.

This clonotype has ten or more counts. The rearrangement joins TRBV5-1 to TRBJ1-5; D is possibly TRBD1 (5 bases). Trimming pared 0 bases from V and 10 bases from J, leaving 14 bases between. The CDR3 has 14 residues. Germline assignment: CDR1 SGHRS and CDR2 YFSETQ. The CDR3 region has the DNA TGCGCCAGCAGCTTGGTAGGGGCGGATACTCCCCAGCATTTT. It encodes CASSLVGADTPQHF.

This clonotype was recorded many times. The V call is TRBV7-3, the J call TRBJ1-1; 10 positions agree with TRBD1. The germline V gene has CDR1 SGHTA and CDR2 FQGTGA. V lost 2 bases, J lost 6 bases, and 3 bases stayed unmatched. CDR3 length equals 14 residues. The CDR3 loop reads CASSLGQGGSEAFF. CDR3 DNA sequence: TGTGCCAGCAGCTTAGGACAGGGGGGCTCTGAAGCTTTCTTT.

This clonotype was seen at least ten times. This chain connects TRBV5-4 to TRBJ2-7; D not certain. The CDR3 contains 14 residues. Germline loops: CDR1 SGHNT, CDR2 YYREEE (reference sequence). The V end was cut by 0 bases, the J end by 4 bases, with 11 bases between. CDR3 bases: TGTGCCAGCAGCTTGGAAGCAGAGGCGTACGAGCAGTACTTC. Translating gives CASSLEAEAYEQYF.

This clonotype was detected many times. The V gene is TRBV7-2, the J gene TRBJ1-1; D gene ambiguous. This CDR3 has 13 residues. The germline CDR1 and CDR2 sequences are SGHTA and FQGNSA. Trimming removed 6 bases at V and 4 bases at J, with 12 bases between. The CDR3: CASRGAYGTEAFF. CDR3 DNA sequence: TGTGCCAGCAGAGGTGCGTATGGCACTGAAGCTTTCTTT.

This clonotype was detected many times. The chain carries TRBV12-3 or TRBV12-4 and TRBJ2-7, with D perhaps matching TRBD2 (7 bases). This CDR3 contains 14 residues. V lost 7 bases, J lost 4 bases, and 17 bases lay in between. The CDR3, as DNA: TGTGCCAGCACCGACAGGAGCGGGGCGTACGAGCAGTACTTC. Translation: CASTDRSGAYEQYF.

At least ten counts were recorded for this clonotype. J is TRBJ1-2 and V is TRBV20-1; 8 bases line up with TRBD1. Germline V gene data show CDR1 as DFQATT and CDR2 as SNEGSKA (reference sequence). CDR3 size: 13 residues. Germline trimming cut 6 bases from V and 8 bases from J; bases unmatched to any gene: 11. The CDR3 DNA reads TGCAGTGCCCCCCTCCAAGGACAGGGCGGCTACACCTTC. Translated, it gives CSAPLQGQGGYTF.

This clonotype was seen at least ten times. The CDR3 coding sequence is TGCAGTGCTAGAGATATTGCCCCCAAGGGGATCTACGAGCAGTACTTC. It is translated as CSARDIAPKGIYEQYF. The chain has TRBV20-1 and TRBJ2-7; D is possibly TRBD1 (5 bases). In germline, CDR1 is DFQATT, CDR2 SNEGSKA (reference sequence). V dropped 0 bases and J dropped 3 bases, with 18 bases sitting between them. The CDR3 runs 16 residues.

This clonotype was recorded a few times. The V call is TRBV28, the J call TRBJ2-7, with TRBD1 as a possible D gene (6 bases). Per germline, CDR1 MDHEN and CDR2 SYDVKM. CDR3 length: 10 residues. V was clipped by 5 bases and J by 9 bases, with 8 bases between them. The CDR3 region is CASSGQLQYF. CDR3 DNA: TGTGCCAGCAGTGGACAGTTGCAGTACTTC.

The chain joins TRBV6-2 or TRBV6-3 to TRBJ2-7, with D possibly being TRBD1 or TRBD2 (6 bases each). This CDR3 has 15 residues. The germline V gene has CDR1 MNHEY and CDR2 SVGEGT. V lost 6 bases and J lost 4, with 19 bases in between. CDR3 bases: TGTGCCAGCAGACAGGGACTGCTCGACCGATACGAGCAGTACTTC. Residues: CASRQGLLDRYEQYF.

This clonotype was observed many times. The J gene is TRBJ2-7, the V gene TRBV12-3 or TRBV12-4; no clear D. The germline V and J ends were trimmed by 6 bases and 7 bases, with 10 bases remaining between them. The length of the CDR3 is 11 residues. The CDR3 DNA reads TGTGCCAGCAGCCCTTCTCGTGAGCAGTACTTC. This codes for CASSPSREQYF.

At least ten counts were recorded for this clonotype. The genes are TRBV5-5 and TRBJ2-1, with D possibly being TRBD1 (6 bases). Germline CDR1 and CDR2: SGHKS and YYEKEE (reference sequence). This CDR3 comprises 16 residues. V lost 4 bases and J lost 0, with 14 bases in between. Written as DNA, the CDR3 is TGTGCCAGCAGCCCTGGGGCAGGGGTCTCCTACAATGAGCAGTTCTTC. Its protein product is CASSPGAGVSYNEQFF.

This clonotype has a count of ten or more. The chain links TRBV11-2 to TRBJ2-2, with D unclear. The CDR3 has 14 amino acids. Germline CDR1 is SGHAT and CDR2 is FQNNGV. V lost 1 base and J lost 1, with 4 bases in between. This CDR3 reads CASSLGVNTGELFF. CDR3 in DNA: TGTGCCAGCAGCTTAGGGGTGAACACCGGGGAGCTGTTTTTT. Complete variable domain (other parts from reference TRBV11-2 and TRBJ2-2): EAGVAQSPRYKIIEKRQSVAFWCNPISGHATLYWYQQILGQGPKLLIQFQNNGVVDDSQLPKDRFSAERLKGVDSTLKIQPAKLEDSAVYLCASSLGVNTGELFFGEGSRLTVL.

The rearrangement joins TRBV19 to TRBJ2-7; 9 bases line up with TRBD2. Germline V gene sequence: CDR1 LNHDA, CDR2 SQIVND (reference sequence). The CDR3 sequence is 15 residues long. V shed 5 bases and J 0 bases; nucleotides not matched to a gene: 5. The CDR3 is CASSATSGISYEQYF. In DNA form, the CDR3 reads TGTGCCAGTAGTGCGACTAGCGGAATCTCCTACGAGCAGTACTTC.

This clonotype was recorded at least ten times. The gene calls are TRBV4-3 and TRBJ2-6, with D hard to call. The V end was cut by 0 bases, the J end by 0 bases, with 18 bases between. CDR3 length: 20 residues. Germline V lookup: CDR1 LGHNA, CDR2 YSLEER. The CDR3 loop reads CASSQEFGRPLTSGANVLTF. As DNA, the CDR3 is TGCGCCAGCAGCCAAGAGTTTGGAAGGCCCTTAACCTCTGGGGCCAACGTCCTGACTTTC.

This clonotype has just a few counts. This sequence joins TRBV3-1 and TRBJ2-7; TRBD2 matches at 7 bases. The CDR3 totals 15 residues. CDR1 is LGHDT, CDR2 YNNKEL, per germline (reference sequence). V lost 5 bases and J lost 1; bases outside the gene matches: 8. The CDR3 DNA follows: TGTGCCAGCAGCTATGTAAGAGCGGGGTCCTACGAGCAGTACTTC. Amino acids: CASSYVRAGSYEQYF.

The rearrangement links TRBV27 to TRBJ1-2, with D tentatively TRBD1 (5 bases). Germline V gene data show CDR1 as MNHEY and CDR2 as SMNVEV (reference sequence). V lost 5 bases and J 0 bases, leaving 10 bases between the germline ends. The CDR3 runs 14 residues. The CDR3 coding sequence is TGTGCCAGCAGTGGTGGACAAGCTAACTATGGCTACACCTTC. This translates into CASSGGQANYGYTF.

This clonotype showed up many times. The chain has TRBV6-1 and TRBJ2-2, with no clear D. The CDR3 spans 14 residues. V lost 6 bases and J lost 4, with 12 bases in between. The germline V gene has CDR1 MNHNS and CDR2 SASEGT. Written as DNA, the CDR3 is TGTGCCAGCAGCCCTACCGGAGTCACCGGGGAGCTGTTTTTT. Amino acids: CASSPTGVTGELFF.

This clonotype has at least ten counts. The chain's CDR3 is CASSSRQYNEQFF. Written as DNA, the CDR3 is TGTGCCAGCAGCTCCCGACAGTACAATGAGCAGTTCTTC. The chain has TRBV9 and TRBJ2-1, with D maybe TRBD1 (5 bases). Germline V gene lookup returns CDR1 SGDLS and CDR2 YYNGEE. This CDR3 comprises 13 residues. Trimming left V 4 bases short and J 4 bases short, with 9 bases between.

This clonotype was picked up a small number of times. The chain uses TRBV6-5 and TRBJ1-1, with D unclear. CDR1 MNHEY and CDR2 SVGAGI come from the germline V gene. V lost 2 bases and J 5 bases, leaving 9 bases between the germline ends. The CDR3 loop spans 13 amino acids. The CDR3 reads CASSYSAGTEAFF. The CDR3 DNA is TGTGCCAGCAGTTACAGCGCGGGGACTGAAGCTTTCTTT.